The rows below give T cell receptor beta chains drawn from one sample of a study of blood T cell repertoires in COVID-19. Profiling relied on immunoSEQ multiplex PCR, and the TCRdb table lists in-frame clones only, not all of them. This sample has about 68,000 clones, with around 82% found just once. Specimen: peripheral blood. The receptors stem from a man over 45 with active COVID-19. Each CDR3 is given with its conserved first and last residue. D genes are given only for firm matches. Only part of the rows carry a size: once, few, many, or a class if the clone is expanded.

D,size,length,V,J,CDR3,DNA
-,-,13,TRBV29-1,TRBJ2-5,CSVELTGEETQYF,TGCAGCGTTGAATTGACAGGAGAAGAGACCCAGTACTTC
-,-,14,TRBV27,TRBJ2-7,CASSLYGRGYEQYF,TGTGCCAGCAGTTTATATGGCAGAGGCTACGAGCAGTACTTC
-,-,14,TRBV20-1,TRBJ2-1,CSASASLANDEQFF,TGCAGTGCTAGTGCGTCTCTAGCTAATGATGAGCAGTTCTTC
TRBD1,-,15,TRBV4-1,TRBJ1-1,CASSQALRGRTEAFF,TGCGCCAGCAGCCAAGCCCTAAGGGGGCGGACTGAAGCTTTCTTT
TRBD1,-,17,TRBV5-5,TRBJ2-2,CASSLGQGMSRTGELFF,TGTGCCAGCAGCTTGGGACAGGGAATGAGCAGAACCGGGGAGCTGTTTTTT
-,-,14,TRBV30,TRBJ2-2,CASEGGAYTGELFF,TGTGCCTCCGAAGGGGGGGCCTACACCGGGGAGCTGTTTTTT
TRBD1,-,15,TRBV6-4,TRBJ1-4,CASSDPGQGAEKLFF,TGTGCCAGCAGTGACCCCGGTCAGGGGGCTGAAAAACTGTTTTTT
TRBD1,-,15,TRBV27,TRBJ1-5,CASSSPGTGNQPQHF,TGTGCCAGCAGCTCCCCAGGGACAGGGAATCAGCCCCAGCATTTT
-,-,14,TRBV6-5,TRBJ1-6,CASRQNRNNSPLHF,TGTGCCAGCAGGCAAAACAGGAATAATTCACCCCTCCACTTT
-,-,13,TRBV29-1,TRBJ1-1,CSVAPRGNTEAFF,TGCAGCGTTGCTCCTAGGGGGAACACTGAAGCTTTCTTT
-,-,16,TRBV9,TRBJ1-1,CASSANSGAWVTEAFF,TGTGCCAGCAGCGCAAACTCAGGGGCGTGGGTCACTGAAGCTTTCTTT
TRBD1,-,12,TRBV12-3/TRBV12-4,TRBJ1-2,CASRDRGYGYTF,TGTGCCAGCCGCGACAGGGGCTATGGCTACACCTTC
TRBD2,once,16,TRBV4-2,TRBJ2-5,CASSQGTSGEQETQYF,TGTGCCAGCAGCCAAGGGACTAGCGGGGAACAAGAGACCCAGTACTTC
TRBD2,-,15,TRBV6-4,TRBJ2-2,CASSESGGNTGELFF,TGTGCCAGCAGTGAAAGCGGGGGGAACACCGGGGAGCTGTTTTTT
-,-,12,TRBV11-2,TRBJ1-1,CASSLTGTEAFF,TGTGCCAGCAGCTTAACGGGCACTGAAGCTTTCTTT
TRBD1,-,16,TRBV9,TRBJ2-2,CASSSRVGGSGGELFF,TGTGCCAGCAGCTCCAGAGTAGGGGGCTCGGGCGGGGAGCTGTTTTTT
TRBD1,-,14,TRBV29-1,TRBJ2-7,CSVEGGTGTDEQYF,TGCAGCGTAGAGGGGGGGACAGGGACTGACGAGCAGTACTTC
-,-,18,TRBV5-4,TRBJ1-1,CASSFKYISPGPNTEAFF,TGTGCCAGCAGCTTCAAGTACATTTCCCCAGGCCCTAATACTGAAGCTTTCTTT
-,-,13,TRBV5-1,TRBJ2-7,CASSPGSSPEQYF,TGCGCCAGCAGCCCCGGGAGTTCCCCCGAGCAGTACTTC
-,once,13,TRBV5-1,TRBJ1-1,CASSLAGEGEAFF,TGCGCCAGCAGCTTGGCCGGGGAGGGTGAAGCTTTCTTT
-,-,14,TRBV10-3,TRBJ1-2,CAIADTLIGYGYTF,TGTGCCATCGCGGATACCTTGATCGGGTATGGCTACACCTTC
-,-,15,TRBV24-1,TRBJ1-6,CATSDSQARKSPLHF,TGTGCCACCAGTGATTCACAAGCCAGGAAGTCACCCCTCCACTTT
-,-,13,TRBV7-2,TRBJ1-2,CASSPRGGGGYTF,TGTGCCAGCAGCCCCCGGGGAGGAGGTGGCTACACCTTC
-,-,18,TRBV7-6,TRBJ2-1,CASSLYNAGQRRTNEQFF,TGTGCCAGCAGCTTATACAACGCGGGGCAGAGAAGAACAAATGAGCAGTTCTTC
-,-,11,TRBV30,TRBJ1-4,CAWQGYEKLFF,TGTGCCTGGCAGGGATATGAAAAACTGTTTTTT
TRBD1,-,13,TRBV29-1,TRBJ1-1,CSVVSGTGGEAFF,TGCAGCGTTGTCTCCGGGACAGGAGGGGAAGCTTTCTTT
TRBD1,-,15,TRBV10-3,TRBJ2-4,CAISEFRGPKNIQYF,TGTGCCATCAGTGAGTTCAGGGGGCCCAAAAACATTCAGTACTTC
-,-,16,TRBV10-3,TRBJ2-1,CAISRWDSSSYNEQFF,TGTGCCATCAGCCGGTGGGACTCGAGCTCCTACAATGAGCAGTTCTTC
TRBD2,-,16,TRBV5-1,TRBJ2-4,CASSLGTSGSGYIQYF,TGCGCCAGCAGCTTGGGCACTAGCGGGAGTGGATACATTCAGTACTTC
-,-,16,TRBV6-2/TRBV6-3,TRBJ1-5,CASSYIAGARGQPQHF,TGTGCCAGCAGTTACATCGCAGGGGCCCGGGGTCAGCCCCAGCATTTT
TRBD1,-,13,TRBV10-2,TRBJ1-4,CASAGQLNEKLFF,TGCGCCAGCGCGGGACAGCTTAATGAAAAACTGTTTTTT
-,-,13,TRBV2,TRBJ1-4,CASKRERSEKLFF,TGTGCCAGCAAAAGGGAGCGTTCTGAAAAACTGTTTTTT
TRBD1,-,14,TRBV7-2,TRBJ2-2,CASSSTGVGGELFF,TGTGCCAGCAGCTCTACAGGGGTCGGCGGGGAGCTGTTTTTT
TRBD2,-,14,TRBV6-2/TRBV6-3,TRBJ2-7,CASSYHQRGREQYF,TGTGCCAGCAGTTACCACCAGCGGGGACGCGAGCAGTACTTC
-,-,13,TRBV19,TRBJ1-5,CASSQDSYQPQHF,TGTGCCAGTAGTCAAGACAGTTATCAGCCCCAGCATTTT
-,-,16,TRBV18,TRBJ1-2,CASSLNVRETNYGYTF,TGTGCCAGCTCCCTCAACGTGCGGGAAACTAACTATGGCTACACCTTC
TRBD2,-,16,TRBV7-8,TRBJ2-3,CASSLLAGGYTDTQYF,TGTGCCAGCAGCTTACTAGCGGGGGGGTACACAGATACGCAGTATTTT
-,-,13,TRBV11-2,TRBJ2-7,CASSLGGVNEQYF,TGTGCCAGCAGCTTAGGCGGAGTAAATGAGCAGTACTTC
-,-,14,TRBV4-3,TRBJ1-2,CASSQERTGYGYTF,TGCGCCAGCAGCCAAGAGAGAACAGGTTATGGCTACACCTTC
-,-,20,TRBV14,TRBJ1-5,CASSQAPGLIDSGGRSPQHF,TGTGCCAGCAGCCAAGCTCCCGGGTTAATTGATAGCGGAGGTCGATCTCCCCAGCATTTT
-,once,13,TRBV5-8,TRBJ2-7,CASSWSSAYEQYF,TGTGCCAGCAGCTGGAGCTCAGCCTACGAGCAGTACTTC
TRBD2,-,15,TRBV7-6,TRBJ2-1,CASSSGTSGYNEQFF,TGTGCCAGCAGCTCAGGGACTAGCGGATACAATGAGCAGTTCTTC
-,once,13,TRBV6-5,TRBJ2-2,CASRQSNTGELFF,TGTGCCAGCAGACAGTCGAACACCGGGGAGCTGTTTTTT
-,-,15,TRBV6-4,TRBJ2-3,CASSEENRGTDTQYF,TGTGCCAGCAGTGAGGAAAACAGGGGCACAGATACGCAGTATTTT
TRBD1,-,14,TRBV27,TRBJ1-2,CASLPSGTAYGYTF,TGTGCCAGCTTACCTTCCGGGACAGCCTATGGCTACACCTTC
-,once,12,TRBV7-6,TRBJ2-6,CASSLPDNVLTF,TGTGCCAGCAGCTTACCAGACAACGTCCTGACTTTC
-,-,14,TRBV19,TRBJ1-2,CASSMTGDNYGYTF,TGTGCCAGTAGTATGACCGGGGATAACTATGGCTACACCTTC
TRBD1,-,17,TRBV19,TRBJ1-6,CASTAQGQILYNSPLHF,TGTGCCAGTACCGCCCAGGGACAGATTTTGTATAATTCACCCCTCCACTTT
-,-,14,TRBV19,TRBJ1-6,CASSLQGQNSPLHF,TGTGCCAGTAGTCTACAGGGCCAAAATTCACCCCTCCACTTT
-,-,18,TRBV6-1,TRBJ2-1,CASSEALLGGAFGNEQFF,TGTGCCAGCAGTGAAGCGCTTCTGGGGGGGGCCTTCGGCAATGAGCAGTTCTTC
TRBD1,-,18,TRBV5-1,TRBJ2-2,CASSLGNQGARNTGELFF,TGCGCCAGCAGCTTGGGAAACCAGGGGGCTCGGAACACCGGGGAGCTGTTTTTT
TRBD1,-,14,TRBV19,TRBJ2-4,CASSIVTGGNIQYF,TGTGCCAGTAGTATAGTTACAGGGGGCAACATTCAGTACTTC
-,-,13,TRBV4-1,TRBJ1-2,CASSQDGLYGYTF,TGCGCCAGCAGCCAAGACGGACTCTATGGCTACACCTTC